This is a list of T cell receptor beta chains from one sample in a study of T cells in Graves' hyperthyroidism and ophthalmopathy. From the multiplex PCR reads, TCRdb called clonotypes with MiXCR, one entry per CDR3 protein. Among about 560,000 distinct CDR3 sequences listed, 15% to 19% were seen once. Sequenced material: blood. These receptors were obtained from a woman aged 30 to 39 with Graves' hyperthyroidism. Each CDR3 is given without its conserved first and last residue.

v_gene	j_gene	CDR3aa
TRBV2	TRBJ2-7	ASVKGLAGGSSYEQY
TRBV7-2	TRBJ2-3	ASSLVSTGGTDTQY
TRBV30	TRBJ2-1	AWSVGGRLNEQF
TRBV12-5	TRBJ1-5	ASGLAITGGSDQPQH
TRBV25-1	TRBJ2-3	ASSEFVQTDTQY
TRBV29-1	TRBJ2-7	SVEDSYEQY
TRBV30	TRBJ2-1	AWSLSGDEQF
TRBV7-9	TRBJ2-1	ASRARLYNEQF
TRBV6-5	TRBJ1-1	ASSYLGGTEAF
TRBV11-2	TRBJ1-1	ASSPQLGWTEAF
TRBV29-1	TRBJ2-1	SGGEQF
TRBV28	TRBJ2-6	ASSQDRAGANVLT
TRBV5-4	TRBJ2-1	ASSFRVSYNEQF
TRBV20-1	TRBJ2-3	SARDEVIPDTQY
TRBV12-3/TRBV12-4	TRBJ1-1	AGWVAMNTEAF
TRBV27	TRBJ2-3	ASSSGPPMGDTQY
TRBV6-1	TRBJ2-3	ASSGSKDTQY
TRBV5-5	TRBJ1-2	ASSPGGEYYGYT
TRBV14	TRBJ2-7	ASSQSRGNRYEQY
TRBV18	TRBJ1-4	ASSPGQEKLF
TRBV18	TRBJ2-7	ASSPGLGTSGYEQY
TRBV20-1	TRBJ2-1	SAKFDRVGQF
TRBV19	TRBJ2-1	ASRGLAGDNEQF
TRBV7-9	TRBJ2-7	ASSSLLAGEYRPSYEQY
TRBV28	TRBJ2-7	ASILGLAGGYEQY
TRBV12-3/TRBV12-4	TRBJ1-5	ASSFGDSKNQPQH
TRBV30	TRBJ2-1	AWRIDGSSYNEQF
TRBV30	TRBJ1-2	ACQGTPNYGYT
TRBV15	TRBJ2-1	ATSRLAGYNEQF
TRBV29-1	TRBJ1-3	SVESSGNTIY
TRBV14	TRBJ2-7	ASSPASLYEQY
TRBV7-2	TRBJ2-1	ASSPTVDRIQF
TRBV3-1	TRBJ1-3	ASSSSDGSSGNTIY
TRBV6-1	TRBJ1-1	ASSYAQGGNTEAF
TRBV6-2/TRBV6-3	TRBJ2-3	ASMRGTTDTQY
TRBV12-3/TRBV12-4	TRBJ1-2	ASSFPGASKYGYT
TRBV6-1	TRBJ2-2	ASSPWGRGQSGELF
TRBV6-2/TRBV6-3	TRBJ1-1	ASSYRETNTEAF
TRBV20-1	TRBJ2-3	SAGLGGGGTDTQY
TRBV20-1	TRBJ2-7	SASYIETDLLHEQY
TRBV28	TRBJ1-5	ASTLDGRPQH
TRBV19	TRBJ2-7	ASSLRDLAYEQY
TRBV30	TRBJ1-1	AWSPGQGKAF
TRBV7-2	TRBJ2-7	ASSSRDVSGRTEQY
TRBV19	TRBJ2-3	ASSQRQLPGTGVADTQY